Below, 15 T cell receptor beta chains from the same sample are listed, as sequenced in a study of blood T cell repertoires in COVID-19. Clones were read by immunoSEQ multiplex PCR, and TCRdb kept only the in-frame ones, dropping some. The table lists about 240,000 clones, about 88% of them singletons. Input material: peripheral blood. Source of these receptors: a woman between 65 and 79 years old with active or convalescent COVID-19.

The genes are TRBV9 and TRBJ1-1; D unresolved. V was cut by 3 bases and J by 1 base, with 7 bases left in between. CDR1 and CDR2 from the germline V gene are SGDLS and YYNGEE. The CDR3 length is 13 residues. CDR3 nucleotides: TGTGCCAGCAGCGAAACTTCGAACACTGAAGCTTTCTTT. Residues: CASSETSNTEAFF.

This clone has just one count. This sequence joins TRBV6-4 and TRBJ2-1; 10 bases line up with TRBD2. The length of the CDR3 is 14 residues. Germline CDR1 and CDR2: MRHNA and SNTAGT. The J segment lost 6 bases and the V segment lost 8 bases, leaving 7 bases of the junction unmatched. CDR3 protein: CASSSSGGANEQFF. The CDR3 region has the DNA TGTGCCAGCTCGTCGAGCGGGGGGGCCAATGAGCAGTTCTTC.

The rearrangement uses TRBV7-9 and TRBJ2-7; 7 bases map to TRBD1. Trimming removed 1 base from V and 0 bases from J; junction bases left unmatched: 3. The CDR3 has 15 residues. Germline V gene sequence: CDR1 SEHNR, CDR2 FQNEAQ (reference sequence). The CDR3 DNA reads as TGTGCCAGCAGCTTAGGACAGGGCGACTCCTACGAGCAGTACTTC. Its protein product is CASSLGQGDSYEQYF. Complete variable domain (other parts from reference TRBV7-9 and TRBJ2-7): DTGVSQNPRHKITKRGQNVTFRCDPISEHNRLYWYRQTLGQGPEFLTYFQNEAQLEKSRLLSDRFSAERPKGSFSTLEIQRTEQGDSAMYLCASSLGQGDSYEQYFGPGTRLTVT.

This chain connects TRBV4-3 to TRBJ2-1, with TRBD2 matching over 8 bases. The junction had 9 bases not matched to a gene; V was cut back by 0 bases and J by 5 bases. The CDR3 extends over 17 amino acids. CDR1 is LGHNA and CDR2 is YSLEER in the germline V gene. The CDR3 here is CASSQDFLGLADNEQFF. CDR3 nucleotide sequence: TGCGCCAGCAGCCAAGATTTTTTAGGACTAGCAGACAATGAGCAGTTCTTC.

The genes are TRBV10-2 and TRBJ1-2; 8 nucleotides line up with TRBD1. Germline assignment: CDR1 WSHSY and CDR2 SAAADI. V lost 2 bases to trimming and J lost 7 bases; unmatched junction nucleotides: 12. There are 16 residues in the CDR3. In nucleotides, the CDR3 is TGCGCCAGCAGTGAGGGCGGTGGGCAGGGGGCGAGTGGCTACACCTTC. Translation: CASSEGGGQGASGYTF.

The chain combines TRBV12-3 or TRBV12-4 with TRBJ1-4; tentative D call: TRBD1 (5 bases). The CDR3 is made up of 13 amino acids. The V and J ends lost 0 bases and 6 bases respectively, with 5 bases between them. CDR3 protein: CASSLATDEKLFF. DNA of the CDR3: TGTGCCAGCAGTTTAGCGACAGATGAAAAACTGTTTTTT.

The chain is built from TRBV6-6 and TRBJ1-2, with D unclear. Germline CDR1 and CDR2: MNHNY and SVGAGI (reference sequence). This CDR3 has 13 amino acids. V was cut by 0 bases and J by 8 bases, with 10 bases left in between. Here the CDR3 DNA reads TGTGCCAGCAGTTACTCGCACATCGGGGGCTACACCTTC. This gives the protein CASSYSHIGGYTF.

Of note for this clone: This clone may be a read error of a much larger clone one base away. The chain is built from TRBV5-4 and TRBJ1-3; TRBD1 might be the D (5 bases). CDR1 is SGHNT and CDR2 is YYREEE in the germline V gene (reference sequence). The CDR3 spans 14 residues. The germline V and J ends were trimmed by 4 bases and 2 bases, with 10 bases remaining between them. In DNA form, the CDR3 reads TGTGCCAGCAGCCCAACGGGGGCTGGAAACACCATATATTTT. It is translated as CASSPTGAGNTIYF.

This sequence joins TRBV7-9 and TRBJ2-6; 7 positions match TRBD1. V lost 5 bases to trimming and J lost 1 base; unmatched junction nucleotides: 8. The CDR3 contains 17 residues. Germline lookup yields CDR1 SEHNR and CDR2 FQNEAQ (reference sequence). CDR3: CASSTGQTLSGANVLTF. Here the CDR3 DNA reads TGTGCCAGCAGCACGGGACAGACGCTATCTGGGGCCAACGTCCTGACTTTC.

The chain recombines TRBV9 with TRBJ2-5; 12 bases agree with TRBD2. Germline V gene data show CDR1 as SGDLS and CDR2 as YYNGEE. V lost 5 bases to trimming and J lost 14 bases; unmatched junction nucleotides: 7. This CDR3 contains 12 residues. For the CDR3, the DNA is TGTGCCAGCAGTGCTAGCGGGGGGGCCCCTTACTTC. Protein sequence: CASSASGGAPYF.

The CDR3 sequence is CASSPRQVNEQYF. The CDR3 DNA reads TGTGCCAGCTCACCACGACAAGTAAACGAGCAGTACTTC. J is TRBJ2-7 and V is TRBV18; the D is unclear. This CDR3 spans 13 amino acids. Germline-derived CDR1 and CDR2 are KGHSH and LQKENI. Deletions cut 1 base from V and 5 bases from J, with 9 bases between.

The chain combines TRBV7-9 with TRBJ2-1; a possible D gene is TRBD2 (5 bases). Per the germline V gene, CDR1 is SEHNR and CDR2 is FQNEAQ (reference sequence). The CDR3 sequence is 13 residues long. V was shortened by 5 bases and J by 0 bases, with 5 bases between the two germline ends. This chain's CDR3 is CASSRGSYNEQFF. CDR3 DNA sequence: TGTGCCAGCAGCCGGGGCTCCTACAATGAGCAGTTCTTC.

V gene TRBV24-1 combines with J gene TRBJ1-1, with TRBD1 matching over 7 bases. CDR1 is KGHDR, CDR2 SFDVKD, per germline. The CDR3 is 15 residues long. V lost 10 bases to trimming and J lost 1 base; unmatched junction nucleotides: 11. Here the CDR3 reads CATRGPTGANTEAFF. The CDR3 coding sequence is TGTGCCACAAGAGGACCAACAGGGGCGAACACTGAAGCTTTCTTT.

The rearrangement uses TRBV18 and TRBJ1-2, with 7 bases fitting TRBD1. Per germline, CDR1 KGHSH and CDR2 LQKENI. With V trimmed by 2 bases and J by 6 bases, 9 bases remained unmatched. The CDR3 has 15 residues. DNA of the CDR3: TGTGCCAGCTCACCAAGGTCGGGACAGTACCATGGCTACACCTTC. Protein product: CASSPRSGQYHGYTF.

The chain links TRBV7-2 to TRBJ2-1; 9 bases are shared with TRBD2. Unmatched junction bases numbered 5, after V lost 2 bases and J lost 3 bases. The CDR3 loop spans 16 amino acids. Germline V CDR1 and CDR2: SGHTA, FQGNSA. CDR3 coding DNA: TGTGCCAGCAGCTTACCCGGACTAGCGCTCTACAATGAGCAGTTCTTC. It specifies CASSLPGLALYNEQFF.